The present TCR beta chain was sequenced within a study of human T cells and chemical hapten exposure. Study background: Variability of per-sample TCR yields stemmed mainly from small differences in pooled library volume. Study results and limitations: After DPC sensitization, TCRs above 1 in 1000 frequency showed no change.

Time point specified: pre-sensitization, week 0. Treatment described: therapeutic diphenylcyclopropenone sensitization with weekly scalp DPC. RNA extraction used unfractionated whole blood as the source of total RNA. Donation of samples came from alopecia patients who were 18 to 70 years old and suitable for DPC. Each CDR3 protein gets one entry after TCRdb re-called the RACE reads with MiXCR. The sample holds roughly 38,000 distinct CDR3 sequences, 9% to 15% seen once. About this clonotype itself: The antigen remains unidentified.

Per germline, CDR1 GTSNPN and CDR2 SVGIG (reference sequence). V was shortened by 5 bases and J by 4 bases, with 11 bases between the two germline ends. The CDR3 is 13 residues long. This chain uses TRBV30 with TRBJ2-2; D is unresolved. The source is a middle-aged woman with alopecia areata. Some clones in this sample may be carry-over from other donors' samples. The sample was whole blood, taken in connection with sensitization to the hapten diphenylcyclopropenone (DPC). This CDR3 is CAWDRVITGELFF. For the CDR3, the DNA is TGTGCCTGGGATAGGGTGATCACCGGGGAGCTGTTTTTT.